These T cell receptor beta chains were read from a single sample in a study of shared clonotypes between healthy human individuals. The repertoire was sequenced with immunoSEQ multiplex PCR; TCRdb's copy has only in-frame clones and lacks some. In the table there are roughly 2 million clones, approximately 95% of which are singletons. Sequencing used naive CD4+ T cells sorted from blood. The receptors come from a man aged 18 to 29 in good health. Each CDR3 is given with its conserved first and last residue. The order of the fields is CDR3 DNA, CDR3 protein, J gene, clone size, V gene, D gene. The D gene is left open where the match is weak. Size is stated for part of the rows, as once, few or many counts, or as a class when the clone is expanded.

TGTGCCAGCAGCCTACAGGGAGTGGGTTCACCCCTCCACTTT,CASSLQGVGSPLHF,TRBJ1-6,-,TRBV5-5,-
TGTGCCAGTAGTAAGGGACAGGACCTCTCCTACGAGCAGTACTTC,CASSKGQDLSYEQYF,TRBJ2-7,-,TRBV19,TRBD1
TGTGCCAGCAGTTTTCTCCAGGGAGGCTATGGCTACACCTTC,CASSFLQGGYGYTF,TRBJ1-2,once,TRBV27,-
TGTGCCAGTAGTACCAGGACAACCTTTACCGAGCCCCAGCATTTT,CASSTRTTFTEPQHF,TRBJ1-5,-,TRBV19,-
TGTGCCAGCAGCTTTGAGGCGACTAACTATGGCTACACCTTC,CASSFEATNYGYTF,TRBJ1-2,-,TRBV5-4,-
TGTGCCATCAGTAGACCGGAGGGTGAGCAGTTCTTC,CAISRPEGEQFF,TRBJ2-1,-,TRBV10-3,-
TGTGCCATCAGTGAGTCGTGGGGAGCTCCTGAAGCTTTCTTT,CAISESWGAPEAFF,TRBJ1-1,-,TRBV10-3,-
TGTGCCAGCAGCTTAGCGCGGACAGGGTACATCGGCGGGAGAGACTACGAGCAGTACTTC,CASSLARTGYIGGRDYEQYF,TRBJ2-7,-,TRBV7-2,-
TGCGCCAGCAGCTTAGGACTAACAGGACCTTCACCAACTAGCACAGATACGCAGTATTTT,CASSLGLTGPSPTSTDTQYF,TRBJ2-3,-,TRBV5-1,-
TGTGCCAGCAGTTTCGGCCCAGCTCCTTACGAGCAGTACTTC,CASSFGPAPYEQYF,TRBJ2-7,-,TRBV28,-
TGCGCCAGCAGCTTCACTAGCGGGGGGGCCGGTGAGCAGTTCTTC,CASSFTSGGAGEQFF,TRBJ2-1,-,TRBV5-1,TRBD2
TGTGCCAGCAGTGGGATAGGGGGCTCCAACACCGGGGAGCTGTTTTTT,CASSGIGGSNTGELFF,TRBJ2-2,-,TRBV9,TRBD1
TGTGCCAGCAGCGGACCGACTAGCGCCCAAGAGACCCAGTACTTC,CASSGPTSAQETQYF,TRBJ2-5,-,TRBV9,TRBD2
TGCGCCAGCAGCTTTACCCCGGGACCCTCCTACGAGCAGTACTTC,CASSFTPGPSYEQYF,TRBJ2-7,-,TRBV5-1,-
TGCGCCAGCAGCTTGGGACAGGAAAGAAACACCATATATTTT,CASSLGQERNTIYF,TRBJ1-3,-,TRBV5-1,-
TGCGCCAGCAGCCAAGAACCAGGTGAAAAACTGTTTTTT,CASSQEPGEKLFF,TRBJ1-4,-,TRBV4-3,-
TGTGCCAGCAGTTTACCCGGGACAGGGGAGAGCTCCTATAATTCACCCCTCCACTTT,CASSLPGTGESSYNSPLHF,TRBJ1-6,-,TRBV28,TRBD1
TGTGCCTGGAGTGAGGGCAGCCTACGCTCTGGAAACACCATATATTTT,CAWSEGSLRSGNTIYF,TRBJ1-3,-,TRBV30,-
TGTGCCTGGAGCGTAACGGCTTACGAGCAGTACTTC,CAWSVTAYEQYF,TRBJ2-7,-,TRBV30,-
TGTGCCAGCAGTGAAGCTAAGACTAGCGGGACCTTAGGAGAGACCCAGTACTTC,CASSEAKTSGTLGETQYF,TRBJ2-5,-,TRBV6-1,TRBD2
TGCGCCAGCAGCTTGGACGCCAATCAGCCCCAGCATTTT,CASSLDANQPQHF,TRBJ1-5,-,TRBV5-1,-
TGTGCCAGCAGCCCATCCGGGACTAGCATAGGCGAGCAGTACTTC,CASSPSGTSIGEQYF,TRBJ2-7,-,TRBV11-3,TRBD2
TGTGCCAGCAGGGCTACTAGCGGGGTGAAAGAGACCCAGTACTTC,CASRATSGVKETQYF,TRBJ2-5,-,TRBV7-2,TRBD2
TGTGCCAGCAGCTCACCCCGGCCGGGACAGGGGGGTTACGGGGAGCTGTTTTTT,CASSSPRPGQGGYGELFF,TRBJ2-2,-,TRBV7-9,TRBD1
TGCGCCAGCAGATTCACGGACAGCTCAGAAGCTTTCTTT,CASRFTDSSEAFF,TRBJ1-1,-,TRBV5-1,-
TGTGCTAGTGGGCCGGGACAGGGGGATAACACTGAAGCTTTCTTT,CASGPGQGDNTEAFF,TRBJ1-1,-,TRBV12-5,TRBD1
TGTGCCAGCAGCCTCGGACGCACGAACACCGGGGAGCTGTTTTTT,CASSLGRTNTGELFF,TRBJ2-2,-,TRBV7-2,-
TGTGCCAGCAGCCATTACTCGGTACAAGAGACCCAGTACTTC,CASSHYSVQETQYF,TRBJ2-5,-,TRBV7-2,-
TGCGCCAGCAGCCAAGAACTAGCGGGAGGTCTTGCGGGGGAGACCCAGTACTTC,CASSQELAGGLAGETQYF,TRBJ2-5,-,TRBV4-1,TRBD2
TGTGCCAGCAGTTACTCCCCAGGGACCTACAATGAGCAGTTCTTC,CASSYSPGTYNEQFF,TRBJ2-1,-,TRBV6-5,-
TGTGCCAGCTCCGGGACAGCAACTAATGAAAAACTGTTTTTT,CASSGTATNEKLFF,TRBJ1-4,once,TRBV18,TRBD1
TGTGCCAGCAGTCTCGGGGGGGCTCTCGGCAATGAGCAGTTCTTC,CASSLGGALGNEQFF,TRBJ2-1,-,TRBV6-6,TRBD2
TGTGCCAGTAGTATGTTACAGGAATATAGCAATCAGCCCCAGCATTTT,CASSMLQEYSNQPQHF,TRBJ1-5,once,TRBV19,-
TGCAGCGTCATCGCCTCCTCGACAGGGCGTTTACGCGAGCAGTACTTC,CSVIASSTGRLREQYF,TRBJ2-7,-,TRBV29-1,TRBD1
TGTGCCAGCAGACCACCGACAGGGCCCGGGGAGCTGTTTTTT,CASRPPTGPGELFF,TRBJ2-2,-,TRBV7-9,TRBD1
TGTGCCAGCAACCTCGGGGTGACAGATACGCAGTATTTT,CASNLGVTDTQYF,TRBJ2-3,-,TRBV11-2,-
TGTGCCAGCAGCTTATCGGGGGAGGTCTACGAGCAGTACTTC,CASSLSGEVYEQYF,TRBJ2-7,-,TRBV7-2,-
TGCGCCAGCAGCCAAGGAAGCGGAGGGGCCAAAAACATTCAGTACTTC,CASSQGSGGAKNIQYF,TRBJ2-4,-,TRBV4-3,-
TGTGCCAGAAGAGGGAGGACAGGGCTTAGCTCTGGGGCCAACGTCCTGACTTTC,CARRGRTGLSSGANVLTF,TRBJ2-6,once,TRBV6-7,TRBD1
TGTGCCAGTAGTGCAGGGACAGGGAGCAATTCACCCCTCCACTTT,CASSAGTGSNSPLHF,TRBJ1-6,-,TRBV19,TRBD1
TGTGCCTGGAGTTTCTTCGAGGACGAGCAGTACTTC,CAWSFFEDEQYF,TRBJ2-7,-,TRBV30,-
TGTGCCAGCAGAGAGAGCACCGGGGAGCTGTTTTTT,CASRESTGELFF,TRBJ2-2,-,TRBV2,-
TGTGCCAGCAGCCCGGACAGGGGCATGCGAAACGAGCAGTACTTC,CASSPDRGMRNEQYF,TRBJ2-7,-,TRBV7-9,TRBD1
TGTGCCAGTAGTCCCCCGGACAGGCCCAACTATGGCTACACCTTC,CASSPPDRPNYGYTF,TRBJ1-2,once,TRBV19,TRBD1
TGTGCCAGCTCACAATATCTCCAGGGAAGTCGTAGCAATCAGCCCCAGCATTTT,CASSQYLQGSRSNQPQHF,TRBJ1-5,-,TRBV18,-
TGTGCCTGGAATTCACTCGGGGAGACCCAGTACTTC,CAWNSLGETQYF,TRBJ2-5,-,TRBV30,-
TGTGCCAGCAGCCAAGACCGAGCCGGGGAGCTGTTTTTT,CASSQDRAGELFF,TRBJ2-2,-,TRBV14,-
TGCGCCAGCGGGACATCGGAAGATACGCAGTATTTT,CASGTSEDTQYF,TRBJ2-3,-,TRBV10-2,-
TGTGCCAGCAGCTACACAGGGACCAACCAAGAGACCCAGTACTTC,CASSYTGTNQETQYF,TRBJ2-5,-,TRBV5-6,-
TGTGCCAGCAGCTTAGACCCGGGACTAGCGGCCTACGAGCAGTACTTC,CASSLDPGLAAYEQYF,TRBJ2-7,-,TRBV11-2,TRBD2
TGCGCCAGCGATATAACAGGGGGCCAATACAATGAGCAGTTCTTC,CASDITGGQYNEQFF,TRBJ2-1,-,TRBV5-1,TRBD1
TGTGCCAGCGGCTCTTCACTCAGGGGAAGCTCCTATAATTCACCCCTCCACTTT,CASGSSLRGSSYNSPLHF,TRBJ1-6,-,TRBV27,-
TGTGCCAGCGGAGCTATTAGTGGCAATCAGCCCCAGCATTTT,CASGAISGNQPQHF,TRBJ1-5,-,TRBV11-2,-
TGCAGCGTTCGCGGGAACACTGAAGCTTTCTTT,CSVRGNTEAFF,TRBJ1-1,-,TRBV29-1,-
TGTGCCAGCAGTACCGACCGGGACAGGGGGCCCCACGAGCAGTACTTC,CASSTDRDRGPHEQYF,TRBJ2-7,-,TRBV27,TRBD1
TGTGCCAGCCCCACGGGGGGCTTCAACTCCTACGAGCAGTACTTC,CASPTGGFNSYEQYF,TRBJ2-7,once,TRBV28,-
TGTGCCAGCAGCTTGAATGGACGAGGGGCGAATGAGCAGTTCTTC,CASSLNGRGANEQFF,TRBJ2-1,-,TRBV5-6,-
TGTGCCAGCAGCTTAACGGACTCCCGGGGGGCTGAAGCTTTCTTT,CASSLTDSRGAEAFF,TRBJ1-1,-,TRBV7-3,-
TGTGCCAGCTCACCACCTACCGGGACAAAAAACACTGAAGCTTTCTTT,CASSPPTGTKNTEAFF,TRBJ1-1,-,TRBV18,-
TGTGCCAGCAGTGAAGCGGGAGGTGGTAATGTTGAGCAGTTCTTC,CASSEAGGGNVEQFF,TRBJ2-1,-,TRBV25-1,TRBD2